These 17 T cell receptor beta chains were all obtained from the same sample, sequenced in a study of early T cells in non-severe SARS-CoV-2 infection. MiXCR, run by TCRdb on the 5' RACE reads, gives a single entry per CDR3 protein. The data contain tens of thousands of distinct CDR3 sequences, roughly 3.9% of them singletons. Sequencing was done on a sample of whole blood. The receptors here all came from an adult who was a healthcare worker with PCR-confirmed SARS-CoV-2 infection or an uninfected control (not recorded which).

There are many counts of this clonotype. The chain recombines TRBV4-1 with TRBJ2-7; 12 nucleotides match TRBD2. The CDR3 contains 15 residues. From germline, CDR1 is MGHRA and CDR2 YSYEKL. V lost 3 bases, J lost 4 bases, and 4 bases stayed unmatched. This CDR3 is CASSQTSGSTYEQYF. The DNA for the CDR3 is TGCGCCAGCAGCCAGACTAGCGGGAGTACGTACGAGCAGTACTTC.

This clonotype was seen at least ten times. The rearrangement links TRBV10-3 to TRBJ2-1, with TRBD2 matching over 7 bases. Per germline, CDR1 ENHRY and CDR2 SYGVKD. The CDR3 spans 16 residues. J was trimmed by 8 bases and V by 0 bases; bases with no gene match: 10. CDR3 sequence reads: CAISESLGEGLYEQFF. DNA of the CDR3: TGTGCCATCAGTGAGTCTCTGGGGGAGGGCCTGTATGAGCAGTTCTTC.

Many counts were recorded for this clonotype. The DNA for the CDR3 is TGTGCCAGCAGTTCCTACGGGAGCAATCAGCCCCAGCATTTT. Its protein product is CASSSYGSNQPQHF. The V and J genes are TRBV6-2 or TRBV6-3 and TRBJ1-5; D uncertain. The V gene lost 4 bases and the J gene lost 1 base, with 8 bases spanning the gap. The CDR3 runs 14 residues. Germline lookup yields CDR1 MNHEY and CDR2 SVGEGT.

This clonotype has at least ten counts. The V call is TRBV19, the J call TRBJ1-5; 9 bases are a match to TRBD1. CDR1 and CDR2 (germline): LNHDA, SQIVND (reference sequence). This CDR3 has 15 amino acids. The junction had 2 bases not matched to a gene; V was cut back by 4 bases and J by 1 base. CDR3 DNA sequence: TGTGCCAGTAGTAGCGACAGGGGGAGCAATCAGCCCCAGCATTTT. This encodes CASSSDRGSNQPQHF.

This clonotype was found many times. The chain joins TRBV6-5 to TRBJ1-2; D not certain. V lost 2 bases, J lost 4 bases, and 23 bases lay in between. CDR3 length: 18 amino acids. In germline, CDR1 is MNHEY, CDR2 SVGAGI. The CDR3 sequence is CASSYGILDSSSGYGYTF. Here the CDR3 DNA reads TGTGCCAGCAGTTACGGGATACTAGACTCTTCTTCTGGCTATGGCTACACCTTC.

This clonotype came up many times. In DNA, the CDR3 is TGTGCCAGCAGTTTAGGCCGAAGCCATGAGCAGTTCTTC. It yields the protein CASSLGRSHEQFF. The V gene is TRBV27, the J gene TRBJ2-1, with no clear D. Trimming took 2 bases from V and 8 from J, leaving 10 bases between them. The CDR3 covers 13 residues. Germline V gives CDR1 MNHEY, CDR2 SMNVEV (reference sequence).

This clonotype occurred many times. The chain couples TRBV6-4 to TRBJ2-1; D is unclear. Germline V gene data show CDR1 as MRHNA and CDR2 as SNTAGT. V was trimmed by 5 bases and J by 7 bases, leaving 12 bases between them. CDR3 length equals 13 residues. For the CDR3, the DNA is TGTGCCAGCAGTACTTGGGGTGGTAATGAGCAGTTCTTC. As protein: CASSTWGGNEQFF.

This clonotype was observed at least ten times. V is TRBV10-3 and J is TRBJ1-3, with no clear D. The V gene lost 4 bases and the J gene lost 0 bases, with 13 bases spanning the gap. The germline V gene encodes CDR1 ENHRY and CDR2 SYGVKD. The CDR3 sequence is 16 residues long. The CDR3 spells CAISVQDGHSGNTIYF. CDR3 nucleotides: TGTGCCATCAGTGTGCAAGACGGCCACTCTGGAAACACCATATATTTT.

J is TRBJ1-3 and V is TRBV2, with D possibly TRBD1 on 5 matching bases. The CDR3 covers 15 residues. Germline values: CDR1 SNHLY, CDR2 FYNNEI. The germline V and J ends were trimmed by 7 bases and 0 bases, with 13 bases remaining between them. CDR3 in DNA: TGTGCCAGCATACTACAGGTTCCCTCTGGAAACACCATATATTTT. Translating gives CASILQVPSGNTIYF.

This clonotype appeared many times. The V call is TRBV3-1, the J call TRBJ2-6; 9 nucleotides match TRBD1. The junction had 3 bases not matched to a gene; V was cut back by 1 base and J by 5 bases. CDR1 and CDR2 from the germline V gene are LGHDT and YNNKEL (reference sequence). This CDR3 has 16 residues. The CDR3 DNA follows: TGTGCCAGCAGCCAAGGACAGGGGGTCCGGGCCAACGTCCTGACTTTC. Translation gives CASSQGQGVRANVLTF.

This clonotype was counted ten times or more. This chain links TRBV5-1 with TRBJ1-1, with D possibly TRBD1 on 6 matching bases. The germline V gene encodes CDR1 SGHRS and CDR2 YFSETQ. CDR3 length equals 15 residues. V was cut by 8 bases and J by 0 bases, with 17 bases left in between. CDR3 sequence (DNA): TGCGCCAGACGGCGCTGCGCAGGGGTGAACACTGAAGCTTTCTTT. Amino acids: CARRRCAGVNTEAFF.

Many counts were recorded for this clonotype. The CDR3 DNA reads as TGTGCCAGCAGTTTGGGGATTCTCGAGACCCAGTACTTC. Translation gives CASSLGILETQYF. The chain joins TRBV28 to TRBJ2-5; D is ambiguous. Per the germline V gene, CDR1 is MDHEN and CDR2 is SYDVKM. V was clipped by 3 bases and J by 5 bases, with 10 bases between them. The CDR3 is 13 residues long.

This clonotype has at least ten counts. The chain uses TRBV10-3 and TRBJ2-7; 11 positions match TRBD2. Germline loops: CDR1 ENHRY, CDR2 SYGVKD. The CDR3 is 16 amino acids. The ends lost 4 bases at V and 5 bases at J; junction bases unmatched: 10. The CDR3 here is CAISVGSGRASDEQYF. Here the CDR3 DNA reads TGTGCCATCAGTGTTGGTAGCGGGAGGGCCTCGGACGAGCAGTACTTC.

This chain links TRBV29-1 with TRBJ2-7; D is undetermined. V was clipped by 5 bases and J by 5 bases, with 13 bases between them. The CDR3 totals 12 residues. CDR1 is SQVTM and CDR2 is ANQGSEA in the germline V gene. CDR3 residues: CSVPDTKNEQYV. For the CDR3, the DNA is TGCAGCGTTCCCGACACCAAGAACGAGCAGTACGTC.

The rearrangement links TRBV4-2 to TRBJ2-3; D call uncertain. CDR3 length: 14 amino acids. CDR1 is LGHNA and CDR2 is YNFKEQ in the germline V gene. Trimming removed 2 bases from V and 0 bases from J, with 6 bases in between. The CDR3 reads CASSQMGSTDTQYF. The CDR3 DNA follows: TGTGCCAGCAGCCAAATGGGGAGCACAGATACGCAGTATTTT.

In this sample, this clonotype turned up many times. J is TRBJ1-4 and V is TRBV7-3; a possible D gene is TRBD1 (5 bases). The V and J ends lost 5 bases and 8 bases respectively, with 18 bases between them. CDR1 is SGHTA, CDR2 FQGTGA, per germline. The CDR3 consists of 15 residues. CDR3 amino acids: CASSQSGGAGEKLFF. The DNA for the CDR3 is TGTGCCAGCAGCCAAAGCGGAGGGGCCGGGGAAAAACTGTTTTTT. The whole variable domain, remainder taken from reference TRBV7-3 and TRBJ1-4, is GAGVSQTPSNKVTEKGKYVELRCDPISGHTALYWYRQSLGQGPEFLIYFQGTGAADDSGLPNDRFFAVRPEGSVSTLKIQRTERGDSAVYLCASSQSGGAGEKLFFGSGTQLSVL.

The table lists this clonotype with a few counts. The chain links TRBV24-1 to TRBJ1-5; possibly TRBD1 for D (6 bases). Germline V lookup: CDR1 KGHDR, CDR2 SFDVKD. The CDR3 covers 13 residues. V was clipped by 8 bases and J by 4 bases, with 11 bases between them. As DNA, the CDR3 is TGTGCCACCACGGGGGGCCGGAATCAGCCCCAGCATTTT. This codes for CATTGGRNQPQHF.